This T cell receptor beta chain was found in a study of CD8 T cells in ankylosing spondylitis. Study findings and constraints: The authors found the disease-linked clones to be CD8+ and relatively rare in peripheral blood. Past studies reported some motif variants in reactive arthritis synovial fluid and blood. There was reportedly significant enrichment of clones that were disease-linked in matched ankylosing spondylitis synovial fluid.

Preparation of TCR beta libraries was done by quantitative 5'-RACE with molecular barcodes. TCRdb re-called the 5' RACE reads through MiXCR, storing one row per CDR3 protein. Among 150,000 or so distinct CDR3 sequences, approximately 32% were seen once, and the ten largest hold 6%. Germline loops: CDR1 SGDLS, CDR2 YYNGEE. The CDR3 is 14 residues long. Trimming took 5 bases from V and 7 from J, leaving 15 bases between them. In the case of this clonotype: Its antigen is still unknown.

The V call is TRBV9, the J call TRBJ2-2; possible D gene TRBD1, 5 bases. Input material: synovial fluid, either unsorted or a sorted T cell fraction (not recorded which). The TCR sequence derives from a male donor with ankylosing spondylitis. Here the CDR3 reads CASSQRGGGGELFF. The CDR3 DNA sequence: TGTGCCAGCAGTCAAAGGGGCGGTGGCGGGGAGCTGTTTTTT. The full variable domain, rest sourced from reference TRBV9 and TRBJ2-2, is DSGVTQTPKHLITATGQRVTLRCSPRSGDLSVYWYQQSLDQGLQFLIQYYNGEERAKGNILERFSAQQFPDLHSELNLSSLELGDSALYFCASSQRGGGGELFFGEGSRLTVL.